Listed below are T cell receptor beta chains from one sample, sequenced in a study of T cells in Graves' hyperthyroidism and ophthalmopathy. TCRdb re-derived calls from the multiplex PCR reads in MiXCR, one entry per CDR3 protein. The repertoire includes under 350,000 distinct CDR3 sequences, around a sixth of them detected once, and around 50% sits in the top ten. The sequenced material came from blood. Every receptor here comes from a woman aged 50 to 60 with Graves' hyperthyroidism. Each CDR3 is given with its conserved first and last residue.

TRBJ2-7	TRBV5-1	14	CASEAGDASSEQYF
TRBJ2-1	TRBV5-1	15	CASSLIARIYNEQFF
TRBJ1-6	TRBV4-1	14	CASSPALLDSPLHF
TRBJ1-2	TRBV2	13	CASTPDRGNGYTF
TRBJ1-1	TRBV4-1	16	CASSRGQGFANTEAFF
TRBJ1-1	TRBV7-9	14	CASSLVGLNTEAFF
TRBJ1-2	TRBV29-1	13	CSVDHGGVYGYTF
TRBJ1-1	TRBV27	14	CASFRVGGATEAFF
TRBJ2-2	TRBV7-9	12	CASSWNTGELFF
TRBJ1-2	TRBV30	14	CAWSPRTLISGYTF
TRBJ1-2	TRBV6-1	13	CASSEGQGARYTF
TRBJ2-3	TRBV29-1	14	CSVESGGALDTQYF
TRBJ2-3	TRBV20-1	13	CSAEAGGPNTQYF
TRBJ2-1	TRBV6-1	13	CASSPEDYNEQFF
TRBJ1-3	TRBV20-1	15	CSARVWRGLGNTIYF
TRBJ2-1	TRBV28	16	CASRPEGGKADNEQFF
TRBJ1-4	TRBV20-1	14	CSARGLLTNEKLFF
TRBJ2-1	TRBV6-1	16	CASSEHGQGAINEQFF
TRBJ2-1	TRBV18	14	CASSPLSGSNEQFF
TRBJ2-7	TRBV20-1	14	CSAFRTGPPYEQYF
TRBJ1-1	TRBV6-5	13	CASSYAGDTEAFF
TRBJ2-7	TRBV5-1	15	CASSLVGGRAYEQYF